This T cell receptor beta chain was identified in a study of CXCR3-negative and CXCR3-positive naive CD8 T cells. For the study at large: With about 1.5 +/- 0.3 million reads per library, the TRB reads numbered roughly 140 million in total. Overall study findings and caveats: Naive cells with CXCR3 showed TRB CDR3s that were more hydrophobic than those in CXCR3-negative naive cells. Across naive subsets, surface CD5 expression was comparable, and TCR strength was inferred from properties of the TRB CDR3.

Every CD8+ T cell subset underwent triplicate sorting at some 300,000 cells apiece. UMI-labeled 5' RACE yielded the TRB cDNA libraries. For each CDR3 protein, TCRdb gives one entry from its re-call of the 5' RACE reads, without DNA. The sample table sets out 120,000 to 150,000 distinct CDR3 sequences. In regard to this clonotype: The target antigen is unknown.

From germline, CDR1 is SGHTA and CDR2 FQGNSA. The CDR3 runs to 15 residues. The chain couples TRBV7-2 to TRBJ1-1. The sequence was collected from a human donor in good health. Some clones in this sample may be carry-over from other donors' samples. The source material was naive CXCR3+ CD8+ T cells from blood. The subset denotes: CD45RO-CCR7+CD27+CD95- naive CD8+ T cells expressing CXCR3 (TNR3+). The CDR3 sequence: CASSLSPDLGTEAFF.